The entry below gives a single TCR beta chain sequence along with its context. As yet, its antigen is unknown. The isolated RNA, all of it, was reverse transcribed, so expressed TCRB transcripts were what got sequenced. Sequencing used immunoSEQ multiplex PCR; TCRdb keeps in-frame clones, though not all of them. The table has 620,000 or so clones, about a sixth seen once; the top ten hold approximately 0.093%. The sample comes from a study of beta chain features in type 1 diabetes. Study-level findings and limits: At VDJ recombination sites, type 1 diabetes patients had fewer insertions and more deleted nucleotides.

Trimming took off 7 bases at V and 1 base at J, with 13 bases between the two ends. Germline lookup yields CDR1 MDHEN and CDR2 SYDVKM. This CDR3 comprises 14 residues. This TCR derives from a man in his late teens or twenties in good health. The genes are TRBV28 and TRBJ1-1; D not resolved. Input material: naive CD4+ T cells from blood. CDR3 DNA sequence: TGTGCCAGCACCACCGGGAGTGCGAACACTGAAGCTTTCTTT. Translation gives CASTTGSANTEAFF.